The 5 T cell receptor beta chains below were found in one sample sequenced in a study of cytomegalovirus exposure and HLA in healthy donors. 13 Jbeta primers and 60 Vbeta primers were used for the PCR. Clones were read by immunoSEQ multiplex PCR, and TCRdb kept only the in-frame ones, dropping some. This sample carries 150,000 to 200,000 clones, approximately 72% of them seen once, and the ten largest clones take about 1.3%. The sequenced sample consisted of PBMCs. These TCRs come from a man aged 50-60 years in good health and CMV-seronegative.

The rearrangement joins TRBV27 to TRBJ2-7; 7 nucleotides agree with TRBD2. The CDR3 is 13 residues long. V shed 3 bases, J shed 5 bases, and the junction held 4 bases outside the gene matches. Germline V gene sequence: CDR1 MNHEY, CDR2 SMNVEV (reference sequence). This CDR3 is CASSFSGHDEQYF. CDR3 sequence (DNA): TGTGCCAGCAGTTTTAGCGGGCACGACGAGCAGTACTTC.

This clone was found once. This chain links TRBV6-5 with TRBJ2-5, with TRBD1 matching over 8 bases. With V trimmed by 5 bases and J by 11 bases, 4 bases remained unmatched. The germline V gene encodes CDR1 MNHEY and CDR2 SVGAGI. The CDR3 covers 11 residues. This CDR3 is CASSQDREQYF. The CDR3 DNA reads TGTGCCAGCAGTCAGGACAGGGAGCAGTACTTC.

The J gene is TRBJ2-3, the V gene TRBV5-1, with 11 bases aligning to TRBD2. The junction had 4 bases not matched to a gene; V was cut back by 0 bases and J by 4 bases. Germline assignment: CDR1 SGHRS and CDR2 YFSETQ. This CDR3 has 16 residues. The DNA of the CDR3 is TGCGCCAGCAGCTTGGTAGCGGGGGGGCCCCCAGATACGCAGTATTTT. Translation: CASSLVAGGPPDTQYF.

This chain uses TRBV4-2 with TRBJ2-5; the D gene is possibly TRBD1 (8 bases). Germline V gene lookup returns CDR1 LGHNA and CDR2 YNFKEQ. There are 18 residues in the CDR3. The V and J ends lost 3 bases and 5 bases respectively, with 25 bases between them. This CDR3 is CASSHLTGGGPAGETQYF. DNA of the CDR3: TGTGCCAGCAGCCACCTCACAGGGGGGGGCCCAGCTGGGGAGACCCAGTACTTC.

The V and J genes are TRBV20-1 and TRBJ1-5; tentatively, D is TRBD1 (6 bases). CDR3 length: 11 amino acids. The germline V gene encodes CDR1 DFQATT and CDR2 SNEGSKA (reference sequence). V lost 5 bases to trimming and J lost 5 bases, with 7 bases between them. This chain's CDR3 is CSAYRDQPQHF. The CDR3 DNA is TGCAGTGCTTACAGGGATCAGCCCCAGCATTTT.